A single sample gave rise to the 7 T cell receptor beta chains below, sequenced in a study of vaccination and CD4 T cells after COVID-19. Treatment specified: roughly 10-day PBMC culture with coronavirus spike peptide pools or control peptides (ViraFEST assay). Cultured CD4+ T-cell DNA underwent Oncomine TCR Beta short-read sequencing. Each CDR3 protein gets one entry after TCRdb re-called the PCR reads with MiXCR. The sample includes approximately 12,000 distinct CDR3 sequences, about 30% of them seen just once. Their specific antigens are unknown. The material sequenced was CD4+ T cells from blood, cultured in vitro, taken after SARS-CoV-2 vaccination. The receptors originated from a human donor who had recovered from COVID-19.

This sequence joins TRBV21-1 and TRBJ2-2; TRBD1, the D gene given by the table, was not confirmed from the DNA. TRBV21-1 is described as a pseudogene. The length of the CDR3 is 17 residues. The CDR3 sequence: CASSKGNPSRHTGELFF. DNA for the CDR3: TGTGCCAGCAGCAAAGGCAACCCTTCCCGGCACACCGGGGAGCTGTTTTTT.

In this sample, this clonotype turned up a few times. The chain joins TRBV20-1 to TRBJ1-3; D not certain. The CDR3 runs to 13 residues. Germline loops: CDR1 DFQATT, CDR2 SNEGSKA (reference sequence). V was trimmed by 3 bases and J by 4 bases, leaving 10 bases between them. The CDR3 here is CSARVDGGNTIYF. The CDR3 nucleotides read TGCAGTGCTAGGGTGGACGGGGGAAACACCATATATTTT.

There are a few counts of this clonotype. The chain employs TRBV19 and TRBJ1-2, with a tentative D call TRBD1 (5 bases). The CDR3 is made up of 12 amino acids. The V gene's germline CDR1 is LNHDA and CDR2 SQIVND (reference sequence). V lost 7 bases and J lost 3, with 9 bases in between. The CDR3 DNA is TGTGCCAGTAAATCAGGGCACTATGGCTACACCTTC. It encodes CASKSGHYGYTF. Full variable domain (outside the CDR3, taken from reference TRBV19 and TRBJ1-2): DGGITQSPKYLFRKEGQNVTLSCEQNLNHDAMYWYRQDPGQGLRLIYYSQIVNDFQKGDIAEGYSVSREKKESFPLTVTSAQKNPTAFYLCASKSGHYGYTFGSGTRLTVV.

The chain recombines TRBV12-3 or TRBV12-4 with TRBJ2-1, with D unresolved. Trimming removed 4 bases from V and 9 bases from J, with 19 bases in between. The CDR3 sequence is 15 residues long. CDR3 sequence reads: CASSSRVAGIGEQFF. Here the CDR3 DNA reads TGTGCCAGCAGTTCACGGGTAGCTGGGATAGGTGAGCAGTTCTTC.

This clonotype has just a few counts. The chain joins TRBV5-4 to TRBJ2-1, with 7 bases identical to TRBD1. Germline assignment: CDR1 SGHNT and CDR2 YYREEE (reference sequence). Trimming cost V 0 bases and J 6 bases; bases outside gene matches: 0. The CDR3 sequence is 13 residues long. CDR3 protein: CASSLGQGNEQFF. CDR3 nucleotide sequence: TGTGCCAGCAGCTTGGGACAGGGCAATGAGCAGTTCTTC.

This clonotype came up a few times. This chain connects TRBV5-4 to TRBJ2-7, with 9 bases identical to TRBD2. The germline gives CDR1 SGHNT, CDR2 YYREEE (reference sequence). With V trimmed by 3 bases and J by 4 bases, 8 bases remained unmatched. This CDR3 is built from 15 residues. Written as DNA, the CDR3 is TGTGCCAGCAGCTCTAAAGCGGGAGGAGGTTACGAGCAGTACTTC. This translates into CASSSKAGGGYEQYF. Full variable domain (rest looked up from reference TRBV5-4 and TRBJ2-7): ETGVTQSPTHLIKTRGQQVTLRCSSQSGHNTVSWYQQALGQGPQFIFQYYREEENGRGNFPPRFSGLQFPNYSSELNVNALELDDSALYLCASSSKAGGGYEQYFGPGTRLTVT.

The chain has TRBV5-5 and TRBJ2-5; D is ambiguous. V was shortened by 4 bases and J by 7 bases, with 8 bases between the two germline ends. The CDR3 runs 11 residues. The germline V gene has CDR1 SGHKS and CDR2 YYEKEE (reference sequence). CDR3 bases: TGTGCCAGCAGCCGCTCCGGGACCCAGTACTTC. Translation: CASSRSGTQYF.